Listed below are T cell receptor beta chains from one sample, sequenced in a study of blood T cell repertoires in COVID-19. Sequencing used immunoSEQ multiplex PCR; TCRdb keeps in-frame clones, though not all of them. The sample records 90,000 to 150,000 clones, 82% being singletons. The sample consisted of peripheral blood. The receptors shown here come from a human donor in a cohort sampled during active COVID-19. The CDR3 runs from the conserved cysteine through the conserved F or W. D genes are given only for firm matches. Part of the rows lack a size; the others show once, few, many or a class for expanded clones.

abundance,d_gene,v_gene,j_gene,CDR3nt,CDR3aa
-,TRBD1,TRBV11-2,TRBJ2-3,TGTGCCAGCAGCTCACAGGGGCGTCTCACAGATACGCAGTATTTT,CASSSQGRLTDTQYF
-,-,TRBV9,TRBJ2-3,TGTGCCAGCAGCGGGCAGGGCTCCACAACCACAGATACGCAGTATTTT,CASSGQGSTTTDTQYF
-,TRBD1,TRBV3-1/TRBV3-2,TRBJ1-2,TGTGCCAGCAGCCAAGGAAAACAGGGGTATGGCTACACCTTC,CASSQGKQGYGYTF
-,TRBD1,TRBV5-6,TRBJ2-1,TGTGCCAGCAGCTTCGGGACAGGGGGCAGGAATGAGCAGTTCTTC,CASSFGTGGRNEQFF
-,-,TRBV6-1,TRBJ1-5,TGTGCCAGCAGTGAAACGCCCAGGGTTAGCAATCAGCCCCAGCATTTT,CASSETPRVSNQPQHF
few,-,TRBV4-1,TRBJ2-7,TGCGCCAGCAGCCCCCCCGAAGGAGGGGCACAACCCTACGAGCAGTACTTC,CASSPPEGGAQPYEQYF
-,-,TRBV5-1,TRBJ2-7,TGCGCCAGCAGCTTGTCCCTCGGGGGAACCTACGAGCAGTACTTC,CASSLSLGGTYEQYF
-,TRBD1,TRBV19,TRBJ2-7,TGTGCCAGCACCGGGACAGGCCCCTACGAGCAGTACTTC,CASTGTGPYEQYF
few,-,TRBV11-2,TRBJ2-1,TGTGCCAGCAGCCCGTTATCCGGGACAAGCTACAATGAGCAGTTCTTC,CASSPLSGTSYNEQFF
-,TRBD1,TRBV19,TRBJ1-1,TGTGCCAGTAGAGCAAACAGGGGAAACACTGAAGCTTTCTTT,CASRANRGNTEAFF
-,-,TRBV5-6,TRBJ1-3,TGTGCCAGCAGCTTGGAGGGGGTTGGAAACACCATATATTTT,CASSLEGVGNTIYF
-,-,TRBV7-8,TRBJ2-2,TGTGCCAGCAGCGCATCGAGGGCAGACACCGGGGAGCTGTTTTTT,CASSASRADTGELFF
-,TRBD1,TRBV2,TRBJ1-4,TGTGCCAGCAGAGAGACAGGGGTTGGCGAAAAACTGTTTTTT,CASRETGVGEKLFF
-,TRBD1,TRBV7-8,TRBJ1-6,TGTGCCAGCAGCGCTGGGACAGTGGGACTCTCCTATAATTCACCCCTCCACTTT,CASSAGTVGLSYNSPLHF
-,TRBD1,TRBV24-1,TRBJ1-4,TGTGCCACCAGTGATTTTGACAGGGGGGGGAATGAAAAACTGTTTTTT,CATSDFDRGGNEKLFF
-,TRBD1,TRBV6-2/TRBV6-3,TRBJ1-1,TGTGCCAGCAGCAGGGGGCTGAGCACTGAAGCTTTCTTT,CASSRGLSTEAFF
-,TRBD1,TRBV19,TRBJ1-1,TGTGCCAGTAGTCCCCTCGACAGGGACCCTGAAGCTTTCTTT,CASSPLDRDPEAFF
-,TRBD2,TRBV5-5,TRBJ2-5,TGTGCCAGCAGCCTAGCGGGGGGGGGCCAAGAGACCCAGTACTTC,CASSLAGGGQETQYF
-,-,TRBV2,TRBJ2-1,TGTGCCAGCAGGGTCCACCAGGGGGGCAATGAGCAGTTCTTC,CASRVHQGGNEQFF
-,-,TRBV3-1/TRBV3-2,TRBJ2-5,TGTGCCAGCAGCCAAGGGGGTACTAGGGAAGAGACCCAGTACTTC,CASSQGGTREETQYF
-,TRBD1,TRBV19,TRBJ1-2,TGTGCCAGTAGTCCGTCGGGACAGGGGGATATAGTGAAGTATGGCTACACCTTC,CASSPSGQGDIVKYGYTF
-,TRBD1,TRBV20-1,TRBJ1-2,TGCAGTGCTAGTGTTTCCGGGACAGGGGTATGGGGCTACACCTTC,CSASVSGTGVWGYTF
-,-,TRBV3-1/TRBV3-2,TRBJ2-3,TGTGCCAGCAGCCAGGTTGGCGATACGCAGTATTTT,CASSQVGDTQYF
few,TRBD1,TRBV7-8,TRBJ2-7,TGTGCCAGCAGCATGACAGGGGGCCCGCAGTACTTC,CASSMTGGPQYF
few,-,TRBV6-5,TRBJ2-3,TGTGCCAGCAACCGACAGAGCCACACAGATACGCAGTATTTT,CASNRQSHTDTQYF
-,-,TRBV7-9,TRBJ2-5,TGTGCCAGCAGCTTATGGGGCCTCCAAGAGACCCAGTACTTC,CASSLWGLQETQYF
few,-,TRBV2,TRBJ2-2,TGTGCCAGCAGTCCGTACCCTCAGGGCACCGGGGAGCTGTTTTTT,CASSPYPQGTGELFF
-,-,TRBV4-3,TRBJ2-2,TGCGCCAGCAGCCAAGTTTACTTGAACACCGGGGAGCTGTTTTTT,CASSQVYLNTGELFF
-,TRBD2,TRBV18,TRBJ2-1,TGTGCCAGCTCACCACTGGTTGTAGCGGGGGGGCCGGTGGATGAGCAGTTCTTC,CASSPLVVAGGPVDEQFF
few,TRBD1,TRBV6-2/TRBV6-3,TRBJ2-4,TGTGCCAGCAGTTACCCCGGGACAGAAGCCAAAAACATTCAGTACTTC,CASSYPGTEAKNIQYF
-,-,TRBV5-4,TRBJ1-2,TGTGCCAGCAGCTTGGACAGGGTTCGAGGCTACACCTTC,CASSLDRVRGYTF
-,TRBD1,TRBV6-1,TRBJ2-2,TGTGCCAGCATCACAGGGGAGAGGACCGGGGAGCTGTTTTTT,CASITGERTGELFF
few,TRBD1,TRBV5-1,TRBJ1-2,TGCGCCAGCAGCTTGGGGACAGGTTACTATGGCTACACCTTC,CASSLGTGYYGYTF
few,TRBD2,TRBV3-1/TRBV3-2,TRBJ2-1,TGTGCCAGCAGTCTTACCGCTAGCGGGAGCTCCTACAATGAGCAGTTCTTC,CASSLTASGSSYNEQFF
-,-,TRBV7-2,TRBJ2-7,TGTGCCAGCAGCCCCCGGGGGTCCTACGAGCAGTACTTC,CASSPRGSYEQYF
-,-,TRBV11-3,TRBJ2-2,TGTGCCAGCAGCTTAGACCGTCCCGGAGTCGGGGAGCTGTTTTTT,CASSLDRPGVGELFF
few,TRBD2,TRBV3-1/TRBV3-2,TRBJ2-1,TGTGCCAGCAGCCAAATGGGACTAGCACAAAATGAGCAGTTCTTC,CASSQMGLAQNEQFF
-,TRBD1,TRBV3-1/TRBV3-2,TRBJ1-1,TGTGCCAGCAGCCAGCAGGGGGTGAACACTGAAGCTTTCTTT,CASSQQGVNTEAFF
-,TRBD1,TRBV7-7,TRBJ2-5,TGTGCCAGCAGCCCGCAGACAGGGCCCCAGGGGACCCAGTACTTC,CASSPQTGPQGTQYF
-,TRBD2,TRBV7-2,TRBJ2-1,TGTGCCAGCAGCCCCAGACTAGCGATTAGTGAGCAGTTCTTC,CASSPRLAISEQFF
-,TRBD1,TRBV18,TRBJ2-5,TGTGCCAGCTCACCAGGGACAGGCTCGCCAGAGACCCAGTACTTC,CASSPGTGSPETQYF
-,TRBD1,TRBV5-1,TRBJ2-3,TGCGCCAGCAGCTACGGACAGGGGGGAAGCACAGATACGCAGTATTTT,CASSYGQGGSTDTQYF
-,-,TRBV7-9,TRBJ1-1,TGTGCCAGCAGCATCTCACAGGGATCCACTGAAGCTTTCTTT,CASSISQGSTEAFF
-,TRBD1,TRBV5-1,TRBJ2-3,TGCGCCAGCAGCCCCTCTCCCAGGGGGCTCCAGAATACGCAGTATTTT,CASSPSPRGLQNTQYF
-,-,TRBV9,TRBJ2-1,TGTGCCAGCAGCGTAGTCGCTAACAGGGTTGAGCAGTTCTTC,CASSVVANRVEQFF
few,TRBD1,TRBV5-1,TRBJ1-2,TGCGCCAGCAGCCCAGGACAGGGTGGGGTCTATGGCTACACCTTC,CASSPGQGGVYGYTF